Listed here is a single TCR beta chain. This sample is drawn from a study of CD8+ T cells in alopecia areata. Trimming left V 4 bases short and J 1 base short, with 12 bases between. CDR3 size: 14 residues. Germline V gene lookup returns CDR1 SGHRS and CDR2 YFSETQ. It was cDNA, reverse transcribed from extracted RNA, that served as the sequencing template. Assay used: immunoSEQ multiplex PCR; TCRdb lists only in-frame clones, some missing. The table records 95,000 to 120,000 clones, 55% to 75% of them present only once. The sample was CD8+ T cells sorted from blood. This chain links TRBV5-1 with TRBJ2-7; D gene ambiguous. The source of this sequence is a human donor in good health. This CDR3 reads CASSPDLGSYEQYF. The CDR3 DNA is TGCGCCAGCAGCCCGGACCTGGGGTCCTACGAGCAGTACTTC. Using reference TRBV5-1 and TRBJ2-7 for the parts outside the CDR3, the full variable domain is KAGVTQTPRYLIKTRGQQVTLSCSPISGHRSVSWYQQTPGQGLQFLFEYFSETQRNKGNFPGRFSGRQFSNSRSEMNVSTLELGDSALYLCASSPDLGSYEQYFGPGTRLTVT.